This T cell receptor beta chain was identified in a study of metastatic and nonmetastatic thyroid tumors. Among the patients, none had received any treatment before thyroid surgery. The table lists this clone with many counts. TCRdb re-analyzed the PCR reads using MiXCR. The table lists about 9,100 clones, roughly a fifth of them singletons. Between the trimmed V and J ends, which lost 1 base and 6 bases, there was a span of 15 bases. The germline gives CDR1 DFQATT, CDR2 SNEGSKA (reference sequence). The length of the CDR3 is 15 residues. This receptor was obtained from a female donor with papillary thyroid cancer or a benign thyroid nodule (not recorded which). Some clones in this sample may be carry-over from other donors' samples. J is TRBJ2-2 and V is TRBV20-1; D is unclear. The sample comprised adjacent normal tissue. The CDR3 is CSARGERVRAGELFF. CDR3 sequence (DNA): TGCAGTGCTAGAGGGGAACGGGTACGGGCCGGGGAGCTGTTTTTT.